The T cell receptor (beta chain) under discussion was sequenced for a study of shared clonotypes between healthy human individuals. Data came from immunoSEQ multiplex PCR; TCRdb stores just in-frame clones and leaves some out. The sample lists roughly 2.6 million clones, more than 80% occurring once. This CDR3 spans 14 amino acids. V was trimmed by 0 bases and J by 2 bases, leaving 8 bases between them. Germline lookup yields CDR1 SNHLY and CDR2 FYNNEI. This chain uses TRBV2 with TRBJ2-7; D possibly corresponds to TRBD1 (5 bases). The material sequenced was naive CD4+ T cells sorted from blood. Stated subset: CD45RA+ positively selected. This TCR derives from a young man in good health. This CDR3 is CASSEARTPYEQYF. CDR3 in DNA: TGTGCCAGCAGTGAAGCTCGGACACCCTACGAGCAGTACTTC. Based on the CDR3 plus reference TRBV2 and TRBJ2-7, the full variable domain is EPEVTQTPSHQVTQMGQEVILRCVPISNHLYFYWYRQILGQKVEFLVSFYNNEISEKSEIFDDQFSVERPDGSNFTLKIRSTKLEDSAMYFCASSEARTPYEQYFGPGTRLTVT.